A selection of T cell receptor beta chains follows, all from one sample in a study of vaccination effects on CD4 cells after COVID-19. No antigen is known for these receptors. Profiled with immunoSEQ multiplex PCR; TCRdb holds only in-frame clones, not every one. The sample includes around 25,000 clones, around three quarters of them seen just once. The sequencing used CD4+ T cells from PBMCs cultured with HCoV-NL63 spike peptides, collected before COVID-19 vaccination. The origin of the receptors is a human donor who received a COVID-19 vaccine. The CDR3 runs from the conserved cysteine through the conserved F or W. A D gene is named only where the DNA matches it firmly. Expanded clones get a size class; other rows say once, few or many, or leave the size out.

abundance: NA; d_gene: TRBD2; j_gene: TRBJ2-5; v_gene: TRBV6-1; CDR3nt: TGTGCCAGCAGTGAATTAGCGGGGGGGCCAGAGACCCAGTACTTC; CDR3aa: CASSELAGGPETQYF
abundance: NA; d_gene: TRBD2; j_gene: TRBJ2-1; v_gene: TRBV7-2; CDR3nt: TGTGCCAGCAGTCCCTATAGCGGGACGTACTACAATGAGCAGTTCTTC; CDR3aa: CASSPYSGTYYNEQFF
abundance: NA; d_gene: TRBD1; j_gene: TRBJ2-5; v_gene: TRBV30; CDR3nt: TGTGCCTGGAGTGTACGGGGACAGGGCCAAGAGACCCAGTACTTC; CDR3aa: CAWSVRGQGQETQYF
abundance: once; d_gene: NA; j_gene: TRBJ1-2; v_gene: TRBV12-3/TRBV12-4; CDR3nt: TGTGCCAGCAGTTTTGGGTCCGGGGGCGGCTACACCTTC; CDR3aa: CASSFGSGGGYTF
abundance: NA; d_gene: NA; j_gene: TRBJ1-1; v_gene: TRBV6-1; CDR3nt: TGTGCCAGCAGTGAAGCGGGCCCCGACGGTGCAGCTTTCTTT; CDR3aa: CASSEAGPDGAAFF
abundance: NA; d_gene: TRBD2; j_gene: TRBJ2-1; v_gene: TRBV2; CDR3nt: TGTGCCAGCAGGTCCGGACTAGCGGGGGGAACCTACAATGAGCAGTTCTTC; CDR3aa: CASRSGLAGGTYNEQFF
abundance: medium-sized; d_gene: NA; j_gene: TRBJ1-5; v_gene: TRBV2; CDR3nt: TGTGCCAGCAGTCCCCCGGGTCAGCCCCAGCATTTT; CDR3aa: CASSPPGQPQHF
abundance: few; d_gene: NA; j_gene: TRBJ2-7; v_gene: TRBV19; CDR3nt: TGTGCCAGTAGCCTCGGGGGGACAGTCTCCTACGAGCAGTACTTC; CDR3aa: CASSLGGTVSYEQYF
abundance: NA; d_gene: NA; j_gene: TRBJ1-3; v_gene: TRBV19; CDR3nt: TGTGCCAGTAGTACAGGGTACTCTGGAAACACCATATATTTT; CDR3aa: CASSTGYSGNTIYF
abundance: NA; d_gene: TRBD2; j_gene: TRBJ2-1; v_gene: TRBV20-1; CDR3nt: TGCAGTGCTAGAGAGAGCCTAGCGGAGTTCTTC; CDR3aa: CSARESLAEFF
abundance: NA; d_gene: NA; j_gene: TRBJ2-1; v_gene: TRBV18; CDR3nt: TGTGCCAGCTCACCCCACAGCCCGGGCAGCTCCTACAATGAGCAGTTCTTC; CDR3aa: CASSPHSPGSSYNEQFF
abundance: NA; d_gene: TRBD1; j_gene: TRBJ1-4; v_gene: TRBV25-1; CDR3nt: TGTGCCAGCAGTCCGCTAAGGGGGCTGTTAACTAATGAAAAACTGTTTTTT; CDR3aa: CASSPLRGLLTNEKLFF
abundance: NA; d_gene: TRBD2; j_gene: TRBJ2-5; v_gene: TRBV5-1; CDR3nt: TGCGCCAGCAGCGATACTAGCGGGAGTGAGACCCAGTACTTC; CDR3aa: CASSDTSGSETQYF